The 5 T cell receptor beta chains below were found in one sample sequenced in a study of metastatic and nonmetastatic thyroid tumors. No treatment had been given to any patient before thyroid surgery. MiXCR reprocessed the PCR reads for TCRdb. The sample has 23,000 or so clones; about 30% are singletons. The sequenced sample consisted of tumor tissue. These receptors originate from a female donor with papillary thyroid cancer or a benign thyroid nodule (not recorded which). Some clones in this sample may be carry-over from other donors' samples.

The V and J genes are TRBV28 and TRBJ1-1, with D hard to call. There are 11 residues in the CDR3. V gave up 3 bases and J gave up 3 bases, with 2 bases separating them. Germline CDR1 and CDR2: MDHEN and SYDVKM. CDR3 nucleotide sequence: TGTGCCAGCAGTTTCTACACTGAAGCTTTCTTT. It is translated as CASSFYTEAFF.

Concerning this clone itself: The junction departs from the called germline gene at one end, perhaps through a read error. V gene TRBV12-3 or TRBV12-4 combines with J gene TRBJ2-1, with D unresolved. The CDR3 is made up of 12 amino acids. This chain's CDR3 is CASIFSYNDQFF. CDR3 sequence (DNA): TGTGCCAGCATTTTCTCCTACAATGATCAGTTCTTC.

This clone occurred many times. CDR3 coding DNA: TGTGCCAGCAGCCGACAGAGAACCTACAATGAGCAGTTCTTC. Its translation: CASSRQRTYNEQFF. The V and J genes are TRBV7-9 and TRBJ2-1; D perhaps matches TRBD1 (5 bases). Deletions cut 5 bases from V and 2 bases from J, with 10 bases between. The CDR3 runs to 14 residues. CDR1 is SEHNR and CDR2 is FQNEAQ in the germline V gene (reference sequence).

The chain recombines TRBV11-2 with TRBJ2-3, with 10 bases lining up with TRBD2. The trim removed 0 bases at V and 5 bases at J, leaving 5 bases unmatched. This CDR3 has 16 residues. CDR1 and CDR2 (germline): SGHAT, FQNNGV. The CDR3, as DNA: TGTGCCAGCAGCTTAGATTGGACTAGCGGATTAGATACGCAGTATTTT. This codes for CASSLDWTSGLDTQYF. Together with reference TRBV11-2 and TRBJ2-3, the CDR3 gives the full variable domain: EAGVAQSPRYKIIEKRQSVAFWCNPISGHATLYWYQQILGQGPKLLIQFQNNGVVDDSQLPKDRFSAERLKGVDSTLKIQPAKLEDSAVYLCASSLDWTSGLDTQYFGPGTRLTVL.

Many counts were recorded for this clone. CDR3 in amino acids: CASLTGGPRGDGYTF. In nucleotides, the CDR3 is TGTGCCAGTCTGACAGGGGGTCCGCGTGGGGATGGCTACACCTTC. The rearrangement joins TRBV28 to TRBJ1-2; 9 positions match TRBD1. The CDR3 covers 15 residues. V dropped 9 bases and J dropped 6; count of bases not matched to a gene: 14. The V gene's germline CDR1 is MDHEN and CDR2 SYDVKM.